One sample yielded the 8 T cell receptor beta chains listed below, sequenced in a study of blood T cell repertoires in COVID-19. Assay: immunoSEQ multiplex PCR; the TCRdb copy retains only in-frame clones and omits some. The sample lists roughly 260,000 clones; around 90% were seen once. Material: PBMCs or T cells enriched from blood (not recorded which). Source of these receptors: a woman under 40 with acute COVID-19.

J is TRBJ1-5 and V is TRBV4-3; 7 nucleotides line up with TRBD1. The germline CDR1 and CDR2 sequences are LGHNA and YSLEER. Trimming took 0 bases from V and 6 from J; bases not matched to a gene: 5. This CDR3 is built from 15 residues. CDR3 nucleotide sequence: TGCGCCAGCAGCCAAGATCGGCAGGGGGTTCAGCCCCAGCATTTT. Amino acids: CASSQDRQGVQPQHF.

This clone came up a few times. The V and J genes are TRBV21-1 and TRBJ1-2. TRBV21-1 is marked as a pseudogene. The CDR3 extends over 16 amino acids. The CDR3 reads CASSKVAASTNYGYTF. The CDR3 coding sequence is TGTGCCAGCAGCAAAGTGGCGGCTTCTACTAACTATGGCTACACCTTC.

This clone was observed a single time. This chain joins TRBV15 and TRBJ1-2, with D maybe TRBD1 (5 bases). CDR3 length: 17 amino acids. CDR1 is LNHNV and CDR2 is YYDKDF in the germline V gene (reference sequence). The V and J ends lost 0 bases and 0 bases respectively, with 14 bases between them. CDR3 residues: CATSRDPRAASNYGYTF. The CDR3, as DNA: TGTGCCACCAGCAGAGATCCCAGGGCCGCTTCTAACTATGGCTACACCTTC. The variable domain in full, with the rest retrieved from reference TRBV15 and TRBJ1-2, is DAMVIQNPRYQVTQFGKPVTLSCSQTLNHNVMYWYQQKSSQAPKLLFHYYDKDFNNEADTPDNFQSRRPNTSFCFLDIRSPGLGDTAMYLCATSRDPRAASNYGYTFGSGTRLTVV.

This sequence joins TRBV18 and TRBJ1-6, with 7 bases that match TRBD1. The CDR3 is 14 amino acids. V dropped 3 bases and J dropped 10; count of bases not matched to a gene: 6. Germline CDR1 is KGHSH and CDR2 is LQKENI. CDR3 DNA sequence: TGTGCCAGCTCACCGGCAGGGGGGCTGTCACCCCTCCACTTT. This gives the protein CASSPAGGLSPLHF.

The chain couples TRBV9 to TRBJ2-7; D may be TRBD2 (5 bases). Germline values: CDR1 SGDLS, CDR2 YYNGEE. The CDR3 sequence is 18 residues long. V was pared by 0 bases and J by 4 bases, with 23 bases between. This chain's CDR3 is CASSVGTDVRHGGYEQYF. The CDR3 bases are TGTGCCAGCAGCGTAGGAACAGACGTCCGTCATGGAGGTTACGAGCAGTACTTC.

A single count supports this clone. The chain uses TRBV29-1 and TRBJ1-3; TRBD1 matches at 7 bases. CDR1 and CDR2 from the germline V gene are SQVTM and ANQGSEA. The CDR3 is made up of 12 amino acids. The ends lost 7 bases at V and 0 bases at J; junction bases unmatched: 0. The CDR3, as DNA: TGCAGCGGGACAGGCTCTGGAAACACCATATATTTT. As protein: CSGTGSGNTIYF. Variable domain in full (rest from reference TRBV29-1 and TRBJ1-3): SAVISQKPSRDICQRGTSLTIQCQVDSQVTMMFWYRQQPGQSLTLIATANQGSEATYESGFVIDKFPISRPNLTFSTLTVSNMSPEDSSIYLCSGTGSGNTIYFGEGSWLTVV.

This clone was seen only a few times. The rearrangement links TRBV29-1 to TRBJ2-5; unclear D gene. The CDR3 runs to 11 residues. The V end lost 6 bases, the J end lost 6 bases, and 11 bases lay between the germline ends. Germline V gene lookup returns CDR1 SQVTM and CDR2 ANQGSEA. The CDR3 loop reads CSVPGDKTQYF. CDR3 bases: TGCAGCGTCCCCGGTGATAAGACCCAGTACTTC.

The chain couples TRBV29-1 to TRBJ2-3, with 7 bases that match TRBD1. The CDR3 has 15 residues. The germline V gene encodes CDR1 SQVTM and CDR2 ANQGSEA. V dropped 3 bases and J dropped 0; count of bases not matched to a gene: 6. DNA of the CDR3: TGCAGCGTTGACCTGGGACAGCCCAGCACAGATACGCAGTATTTT. Amino acids: CSVDLGQPSTDTQYF.